Given below is one T cell receptor beta chain in context. The record originates from a study of sequential checkpoint blockade in melanoma. Whole-study context: After both sequences, patients received maintenance nivolumab.

The V and J ends lost 0 bases and 6 bases respectively, with 13 bases between them. This CDR3 spans 15 amino acids. Germline values: CDR1 SEHNR, CDR2 FQNEAQ (reference sequence). The protocol was immunoSEQ multiplex PCR, while the TCRdb copy is restricted to in-frame clones and leaves out a portion. The repertoire has 30,000 or so clones, approximately 77% of them found once; the top ten carry 18%. As for treatment: randomized to nivolumab then ipilimumab (arm A) or the reverse (arm B). The receptor was isolated from a human donor with melanoma. Specimen: CD8+ T cells sorted from blood (inferred from file names), collected from a patient given nivolumab and ipilimumab in sequence. The V gene is TRBV7-9, the J gene TRBJ2-3; the D is unclear. CDR3 nucleotides: TGTGCCAGCAGCTTAGCGTTTGAGTCCCACGATACGCAGTATTTT. Its translation: CASSLAFESHDTQYF.